This T cell receptor beta chain emerged from a study of STAT5B mutations in CD4+ large granular lymphocyte leukemia. Overall study results and limits: Top patient clones used TRBV06 genes more often: 8/27 versus 2/35 in controls.

Measured with immunoSEQ multiplex PCR; TCRdb has only the in-frame clones, and not every one. This sample has some 30,000 clones, with roughly 76% found just once. Only a few counts were recorded for this clone. Its antigen remains unknown. V was pared by 10 bases and J by 5 bases, with 13 bases of the junction left unmatched. Germline V CDR1 and CDR2: ENHRY, SYGVKD. The CDR3 consists of 14 residues. The chain combines TRBV10-3 with TRBJ2-5, with TRBD1 matching over 7 bases. Sequenced: CD4+ T cells from blood buffy coats. The sequence was collected from a human donor in good health. This CDR3 reads CATENDRASETQYF. CDR3 bases: TGTGCCACCGAAAACGACAGGGCGAGTGAGACCCAGTACTTC.